The present T cell receptor (beta chain) was sequenced within a study of cytomegalovirus exposure and HLA in healthy donors. The PCR had 60 Vbeta and 13 Jbeta primers. Some clones are missing from TCRdb's copy, which holds only in-frame ones; the method was immunoSEQ multiplex PCR. The data contain about 120,000 clones, about 80% of them singletons. The CDR3 spans 15 residues. The ends lost 5 bases at V and 6 bases at J; junction bases unmatched: 6. Germline assignment: CDR1 SGHTA and CDR2 FQGTGA. Specimen: PBMCs. The clonotype comes from a woman between 50 and 59 years old in good health and CMV-seronegative. This chain uses TRBV7-3 with TRBJ2-1; 11 bases align to TRBD2. CDR3 amino acids: CASSPRLAGTNEQFF. CDR3 DNA sequence: TGTGCCAGCAGCCCCCGACTAGCGGGGACCAATGAGCAGTTCTTC.